This entry describes one T cell receptor (beta chain). This sample stems from a study of shared clonotypes between healthy human individuals. Looking at the study overall: The plates for each donor numbered three CD4 naive, three CD4 memory, two CD8 naive and one CD8 memory.

V lost 4 bases to trimming and J lost 4 bases; unmatched junction nucleotides: 7. CDR3 size: 14 residues. CDR1 is SGHKS, CDR2 YYEKEE, per germline (reference sequence). Sequenced by immunoSEQ multiplex PCR; TCRdb stores in-frame clones only, minus some. The repertoire holds 2,100,000 or so clones, with under 97% as singletons. This receptor was identified in a man aged 18 to 29 in good health. V gene TRBV5-5 combines with J gene TRBJ1-2; 7 bases are shared with TRBD1. The sample taken for sequencing was naive CD4+ T cells sorted from blood. As for subset: CD45RA+ positively selected. CDR3 amino acids: CASSIGQDGYGYTF. In nucleotides, the CDR3 is TGTGCCAGCAGCATCGGACAGGATGGCTATGGCTACACCTTC.